This TCR beta chain was sequenced during a study of T cell responses to AZD1222 COVID-19 vaccine. General study findings and limits: At study baseline, merely a handful of AZD1222 recipients were seropositive. Repertoire sampling happened only post peak T cell response.

The assay was immunoSEQ multiplex PCR, and TCRdb's table has in-frame clones only and misses some. This table holds fewer than 30,000 clones, around 83% found once. Regarding this clone: Its antigen is not identified.

Germline V lookup: CDR1 MDHEN, CDR2 SYDVKM. The V and J ends lost 5 bases and 1 base respectively, with 6 bases between them. The CDR3 is 12 residues long. The chain couples TRBV28 to TRBJ2-7; D gene uncertain. The clonotype comes from an adult who received the AZD1222 COVID-19 vaccine. Sequenced here: peripheral blood, sampled 28 days after the second AZD1222 dose. CDR3 region: CASSPGSYEQYF. The CDR3 DNA is TGTGCCAGCAGTCCGGGTTCCTACGAGCAGTACTTC.